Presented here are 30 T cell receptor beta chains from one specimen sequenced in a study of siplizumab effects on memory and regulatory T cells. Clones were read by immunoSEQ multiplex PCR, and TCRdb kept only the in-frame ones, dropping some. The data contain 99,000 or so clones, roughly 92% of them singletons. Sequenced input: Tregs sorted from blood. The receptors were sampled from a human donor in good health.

CDR3 nucleotide sequence: TGTGCCAGCAGCTTAGAAGGGTACTATGGCTACACCTTC. Protein sequence: CASSLEGYYGYTF. The chain joins TRBV11-2 to TRBJ1-2; D gene ambiguous. This CDR3 has 13 amino acids. Trimming stripped 0 bases from V and 3 bases from J, with 5 bases between. Germline V CDR1 and CDR2: SGHAT, FQNNGV.

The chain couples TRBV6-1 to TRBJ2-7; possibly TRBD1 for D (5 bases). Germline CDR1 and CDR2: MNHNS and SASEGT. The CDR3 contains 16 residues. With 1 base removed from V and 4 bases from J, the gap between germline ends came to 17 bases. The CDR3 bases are TGTGCCAGCAGTGAAGGACAGACCATGGCGAAATACGAGCAGTACTTC. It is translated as CASSEGQTMAKYEQYF.

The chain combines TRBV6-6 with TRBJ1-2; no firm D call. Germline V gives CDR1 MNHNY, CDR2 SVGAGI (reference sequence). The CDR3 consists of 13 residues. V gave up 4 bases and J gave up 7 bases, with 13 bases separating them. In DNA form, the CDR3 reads TGTGCCAGCAGTTTGGACCGGAGCGGTGGCTACACCTTC. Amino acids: CASSLDRSGGYTF.

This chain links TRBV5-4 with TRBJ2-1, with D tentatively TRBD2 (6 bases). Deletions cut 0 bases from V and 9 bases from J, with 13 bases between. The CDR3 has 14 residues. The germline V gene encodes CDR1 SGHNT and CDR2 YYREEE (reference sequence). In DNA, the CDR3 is TGTGCCAGCAGCTTGGGGCGGGACGTCGGTGAGCAGTTCTTC. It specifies CASSLGRDVGEQFF. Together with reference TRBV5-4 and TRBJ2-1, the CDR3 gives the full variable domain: ETGVTQSPTHLIKTRGQQVTLRCSSQSGHNTVSWYQQALGQGPQFIFQYYREEENGRGNFPPRFSGLQFPNYSSELNVNALELDDSALYLCASSLGRDVGEQFFGPGTRLTVL.

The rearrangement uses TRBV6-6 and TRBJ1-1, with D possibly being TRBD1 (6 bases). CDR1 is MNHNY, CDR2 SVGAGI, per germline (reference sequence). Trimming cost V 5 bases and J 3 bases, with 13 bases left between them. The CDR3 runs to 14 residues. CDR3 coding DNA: TGTGCCAGCAGTACCAGGGGAAGGGACACTGAAGCTTTCTTT. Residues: CASSTRGRDTEAFF.

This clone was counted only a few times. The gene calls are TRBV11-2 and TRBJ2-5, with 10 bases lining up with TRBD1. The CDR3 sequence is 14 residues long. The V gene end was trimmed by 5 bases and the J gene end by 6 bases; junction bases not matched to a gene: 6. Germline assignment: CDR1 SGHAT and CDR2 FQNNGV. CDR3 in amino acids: CASSPRDRGKTQYF. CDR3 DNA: TGTGCCAGCAGCCCCCGGGACAGGGGTAAGACCCAGTACTTC.

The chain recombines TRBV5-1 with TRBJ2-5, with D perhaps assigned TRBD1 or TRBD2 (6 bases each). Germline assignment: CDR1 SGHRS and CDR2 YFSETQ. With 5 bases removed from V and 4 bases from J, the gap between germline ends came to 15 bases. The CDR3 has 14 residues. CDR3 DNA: TGCGCCAGCAGTCTGTCCAGGGGAGGAGAGACCCAGTACTTC. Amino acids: CASSLSRGGETQYF.

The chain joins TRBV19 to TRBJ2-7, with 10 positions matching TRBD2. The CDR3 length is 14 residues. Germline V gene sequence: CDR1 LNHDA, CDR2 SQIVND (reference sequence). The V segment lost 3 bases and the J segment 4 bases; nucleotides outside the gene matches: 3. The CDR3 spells CASSMLLAGYEQYF. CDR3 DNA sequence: TGTGCCAGTAGTATGTTACTAGCGGGGTACGAGCAGTACTTC.

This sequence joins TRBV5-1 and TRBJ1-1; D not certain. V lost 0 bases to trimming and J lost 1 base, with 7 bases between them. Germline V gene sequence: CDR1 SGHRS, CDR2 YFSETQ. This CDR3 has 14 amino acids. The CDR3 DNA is TGCGCCAGCAGCTTGGACAGACAGAACACTGAAGCTTTCTTT. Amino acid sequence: CASSLDRQNTEAFF.

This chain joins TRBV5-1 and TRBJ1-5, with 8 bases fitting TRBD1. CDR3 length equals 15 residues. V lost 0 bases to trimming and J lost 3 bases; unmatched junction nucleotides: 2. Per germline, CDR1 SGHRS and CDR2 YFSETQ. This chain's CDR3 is CASSLGTGLNQPQHF. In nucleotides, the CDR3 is TGCGCCAGCAGCTTGGGGACAGGGCTCAATCAGCCCCAGCATTTT.

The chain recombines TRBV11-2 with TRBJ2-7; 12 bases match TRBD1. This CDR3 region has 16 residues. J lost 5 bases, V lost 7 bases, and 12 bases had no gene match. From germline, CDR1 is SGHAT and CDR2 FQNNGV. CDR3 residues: CASKMGTGGAWNEQYF. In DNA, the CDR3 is TGTGCCAGCAAAATGGGGACAGGGGGCGCGTGGAACGAGCAGTACTTC.

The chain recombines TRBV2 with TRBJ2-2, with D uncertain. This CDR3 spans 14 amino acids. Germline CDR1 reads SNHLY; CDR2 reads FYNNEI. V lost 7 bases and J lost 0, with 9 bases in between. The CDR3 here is CASKEGTNTGELFF. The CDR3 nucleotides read TGTGCCAGCAAGGAAGGGACGAACACCGGGGAGCTGTTTTTT.

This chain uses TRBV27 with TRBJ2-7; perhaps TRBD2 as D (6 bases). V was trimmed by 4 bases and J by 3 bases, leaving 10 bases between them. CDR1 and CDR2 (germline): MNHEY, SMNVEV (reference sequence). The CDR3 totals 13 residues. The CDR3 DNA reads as TGTGCCAGCAGTTGGGGGAGGATCTACGAGCAGTACTTC. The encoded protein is CASSWGRIYEQYF.

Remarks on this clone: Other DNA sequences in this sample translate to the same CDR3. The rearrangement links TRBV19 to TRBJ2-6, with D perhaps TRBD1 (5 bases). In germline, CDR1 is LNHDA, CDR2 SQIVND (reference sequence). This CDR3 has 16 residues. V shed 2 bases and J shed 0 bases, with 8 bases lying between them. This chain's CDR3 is CASSIRGGSGANVLTF. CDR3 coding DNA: TGTGCCAGTAGTATAAGGGGCGGCTCTGGGGCCAACGTCCTGACTTTC.

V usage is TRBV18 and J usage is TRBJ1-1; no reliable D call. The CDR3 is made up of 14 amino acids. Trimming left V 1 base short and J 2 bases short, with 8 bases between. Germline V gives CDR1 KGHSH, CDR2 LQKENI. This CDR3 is CASSPQGGNTEAFF. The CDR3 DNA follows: TGTGCCAGCTCACCACAGGGCGGAAACACTGAAGCTTTCTTT.

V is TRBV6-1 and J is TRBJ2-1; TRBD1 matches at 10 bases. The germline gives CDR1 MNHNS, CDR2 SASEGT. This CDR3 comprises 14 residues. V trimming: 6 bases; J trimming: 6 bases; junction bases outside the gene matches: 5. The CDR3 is CASRRQGAGNEQFF. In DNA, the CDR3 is TGTGCCAGCAGGAGACAGGGGGCTGGCAATGAGCAGTTCTTC.

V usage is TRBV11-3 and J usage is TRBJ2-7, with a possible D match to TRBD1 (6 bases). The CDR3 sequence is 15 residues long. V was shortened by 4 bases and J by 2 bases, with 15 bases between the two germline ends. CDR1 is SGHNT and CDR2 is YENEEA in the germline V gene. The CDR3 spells CASSSTGTPPYEQYF. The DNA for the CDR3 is TGTGCCAGCAGCTCAACCGGGACACCCCCCTACGAGCAGTACTTC.

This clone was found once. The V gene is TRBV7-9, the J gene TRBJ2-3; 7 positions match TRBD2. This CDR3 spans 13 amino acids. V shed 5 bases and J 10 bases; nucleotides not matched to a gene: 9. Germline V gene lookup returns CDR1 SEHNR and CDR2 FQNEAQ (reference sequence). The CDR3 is CASSPQLASAQYF. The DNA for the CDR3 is TGTGCCAGCAGCCCCCAACTAGCGTCGGCGCAGTATTTT.

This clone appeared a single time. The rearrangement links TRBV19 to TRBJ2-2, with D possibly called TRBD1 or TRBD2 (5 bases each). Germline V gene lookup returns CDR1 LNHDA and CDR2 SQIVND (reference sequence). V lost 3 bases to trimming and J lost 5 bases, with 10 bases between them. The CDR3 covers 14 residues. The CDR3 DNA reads TGTGCCAGTAGTATCGGGGCAGCGACCGGGGAGCTGTTTTTT. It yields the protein CASSIGAATGELFF.

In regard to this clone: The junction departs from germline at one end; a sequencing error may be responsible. DNA for the CDR3: TGTGCCTGGAGTGTACGATGGGGCTATGACTACACCTTC. Residues: CAWSVRWGYDYTF. The chain uses TRBV30 and TRBJ1-2; TRBD1 is a possible D gene (5 bases). The CDR3 consists of 13 residues. The V gene's germline CDR1 is GTSNPN and CDR2 SVGIG (reference sequence).

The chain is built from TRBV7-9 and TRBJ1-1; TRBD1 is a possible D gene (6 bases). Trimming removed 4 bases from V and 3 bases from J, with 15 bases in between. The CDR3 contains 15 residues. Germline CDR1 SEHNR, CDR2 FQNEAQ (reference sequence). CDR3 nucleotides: TGTGCCAGCAGCTCCCGGACAGAAAGGTACACTGAAGCTTTCTTT. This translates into CASSSRTERYTEAFF.

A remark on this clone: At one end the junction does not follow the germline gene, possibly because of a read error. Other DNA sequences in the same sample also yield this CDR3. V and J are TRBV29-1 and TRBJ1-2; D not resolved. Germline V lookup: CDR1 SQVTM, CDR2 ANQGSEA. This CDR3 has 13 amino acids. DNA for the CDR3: TGCAGCGTTGACGAGGGCGTGAACTATGGTTACACCTTC. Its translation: CSVDEGVNYGYTF.

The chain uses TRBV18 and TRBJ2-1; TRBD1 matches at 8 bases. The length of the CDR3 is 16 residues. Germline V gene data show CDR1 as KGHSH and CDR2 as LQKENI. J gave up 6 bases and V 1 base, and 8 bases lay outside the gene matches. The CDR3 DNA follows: TGTGCCAGCTCACCACGGACAGGGTGGGAGGTCAATGAGCAGTTCTTC. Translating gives CASSPRTGWEVNEQFF.

In DNA form, the CDR3 reads TGTGCCAGCAGTTTGGGCCAGGGAAATAATTCACCCCTCCACTTT. It encodes CASSLGQGNNSPLHF. This chain uses TRBV27 with TRBJ1-6; D is possibly TRBD1 (5 bases). CDR1 is MNHEY and CDR2 is SMNVEV in the germline V gene (reference sequence). CDR3 length: 15 amino acids. V lost 3 bases and J lost 5, with 11 bases in between.

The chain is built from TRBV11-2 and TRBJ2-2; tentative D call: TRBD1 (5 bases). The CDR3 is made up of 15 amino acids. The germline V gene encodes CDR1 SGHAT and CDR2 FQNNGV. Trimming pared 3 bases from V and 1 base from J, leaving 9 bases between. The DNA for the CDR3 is TGTGCCAGCAGCTTTATTCAGGGGAACACCGGGGAGCTGTTTTTT. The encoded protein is CASSFIQGNTGELFF. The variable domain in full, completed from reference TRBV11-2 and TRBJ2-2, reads EAGVAQSPRYKIIEKRQSVAFWCNPISGHATLYWYQQILGQGPKLLIQFQNNGVVDDSQLPKDRFSAERLKGVDSTLKIQPAKLEDSAVYLCASSFIQGNTGELFFGEGSRLTVL.

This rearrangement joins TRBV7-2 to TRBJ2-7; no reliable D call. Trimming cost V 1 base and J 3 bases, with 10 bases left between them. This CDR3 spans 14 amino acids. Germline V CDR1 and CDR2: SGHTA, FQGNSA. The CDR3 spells CASSLDGTDYEQYF. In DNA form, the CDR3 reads TGTGCCAGCAGCTTAGACGGAACTGACTACGAGCAGTACTTC.

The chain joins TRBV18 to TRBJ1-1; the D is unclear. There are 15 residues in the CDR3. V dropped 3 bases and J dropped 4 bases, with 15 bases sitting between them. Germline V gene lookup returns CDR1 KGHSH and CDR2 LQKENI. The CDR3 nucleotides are TGTGCCAGCTCACCTCGGACGGGGATGGGCACTGAAGCTTTCTTT. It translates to CASSPRTGMGTEAFF.

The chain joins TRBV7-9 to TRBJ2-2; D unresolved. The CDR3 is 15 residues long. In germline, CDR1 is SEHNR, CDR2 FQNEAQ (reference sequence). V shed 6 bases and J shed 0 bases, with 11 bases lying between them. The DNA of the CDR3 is TGTGCCAGCAGAATAGACAAACCGAACACCGGGGAGCTGTTTTTT. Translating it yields CASRIDKPNTGELFF.

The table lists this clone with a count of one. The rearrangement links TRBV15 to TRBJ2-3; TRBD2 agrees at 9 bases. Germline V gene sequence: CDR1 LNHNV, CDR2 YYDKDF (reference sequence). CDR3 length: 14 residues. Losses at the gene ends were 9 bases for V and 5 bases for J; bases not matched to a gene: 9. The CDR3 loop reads CATSGGRAGDTQYF. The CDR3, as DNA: TGTGCCACTTCCGGCGGGAGGGCTGGAGATACGCAGTATTTT.

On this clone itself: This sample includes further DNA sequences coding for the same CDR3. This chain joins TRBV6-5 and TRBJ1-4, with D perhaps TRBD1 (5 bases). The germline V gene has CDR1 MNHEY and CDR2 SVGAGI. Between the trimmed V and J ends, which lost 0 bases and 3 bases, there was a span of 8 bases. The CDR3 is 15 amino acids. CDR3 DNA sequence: TGTGCCAGCAGTTACTCCGGCAGGGCTAATGAAAAACTGTTTTTT. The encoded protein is CASSYSGRANEKLFF.